Below are 25 T cell receptor beta chains sequenced from a single sample in a study of blood T cell repertoires in COVID-19. Only in-frame clones appear in the TCRdb table, and some are missing; sequencing was by immunoSEQ multiplex PCR. Among around 250,000 clones listed, 65% to 90% were seen once. The material sequenced was PBMCs or T cells enriched from blood (not recorded which). The receptors here all came from a man aged 18 to 29 who had recovered from COVID-19.

The chain links TRBV5-1 to TRBJ2-7, with a tentative D call TRBD2 (6 bases). Germline lookup yields CDR1 SGHRS and CDR2 YFSETQ. This CDR3 has 16 residues. Trimming took off 0 bases at V and 0 bases at J, with 13 bases between the two ends. CDR3 bases: TGCGCCAGCAGCTTGGGGGGTAGCGGCTTCTCCTACGAGCAGTACTTC. It specifies CASSLGGSGFSYEQYF.

This clone was counted a few times. The CDR3 DNA follows: TGTGCCAGCAGTTGGGGACAGTACACTGAAGCTTTCTTT. It encodes CASSWGQYTEAFF. The chain uses TRBV27 and TRBJ1-1; 7 positions agree with TRBD1. Germline lookup yields CDR1 MNHEY and CDR2 SMNVEV (reference sequence). The CDR3 totals 13 residues. J was trimmed by 3 bases and V by 4 bases; bases with no gene match: 2.

This chain links TRBV27 with TRBJ1-1; 8 nucleotides line up with TRBD1. Germline loops: CDR1 MNHEY, CDR2 SMNVEV (reference sequence). With V trimmed by 11 bases and J by 8 bases, 13 bases remained unmatched. This CDR3 comprises 13 residues. Here the CDR3 reads CASSRDRKTEAFF. The CDR3 region has the DNA TGTGCCTCCTCCCGGGACAGGAAAACCGAAGCTTTCTTT.

This clone came up once. This chain links TRBV3-1 (or the pseudogene TRBV3-2) with TRBJ1-6, with D perhaps matching TRBD1 (5 bases). The CDR3 spans 16 residues. The germline V gene encodes CDR1 LGHDT and CDR2 YNNKEL (reference sequence). Between the trimmed V and J ends, which lost 3 bases and 8 bases, there was a span of 17 bases. CDR3 nucleotide sequence: TGTGCCAGCAGCCACGGGCAGGGCCTAATAGATTCACCCCTCCACTTT. Its protein product is CASSHGQGLIDSPLHF.

Concerning this clone itself: This sample includes further DNA sequences coding for the same CDR3. The chain carries TRBV6-5 and TRBJ1-1, with 9 positions matching TRBD1. CDR1 and CDR2 from the germline V gene are MNHEY and SVGAGI. CDR3 length: 13 residues. With V trimmed by 8 bases and J by 3 bases, 4 bases remained unmatched. The CDR3 nucleotides are TGTGCCAGCCGGGGACAGGGCTACACTGAAGCTTTCTTT. This sequence encodes CASRGQGYTEAFF.

The chain uses TRBV6-5 and TRBJ1-5; possible D gene TRBD1, 5 bases. Trimming stripped 4 bases from V and 5 bases from J, with 12 bases between. Germline values: CDR1 MNHEY, CDR2 SVGAGI. This CDR3 is built from 14 residues. The CDR3 loop is CASSSTGVYQPQHF. The CDR3 DNA reads as TGTGCCAGCAGTTCCACAGGAGTTTATCAGCCCCAGCATTTT.

This rearrangement joins TRBV19 to TRBJ2-1; possible D gene TRBD2, 5 bases. The CDR3 is 15 residues long. With 3 bases removed from V and 3 bases from J, the gap between germline ends came to 12 bases. Germline CDR1 is LNHDA and CDR2 is SQIVND (reference sequence). The CDR3 loop reads CASSILAGHYNEQFF. The CDR3 coding sequence is TGTGCCAGTAGTATTTTGGCGGGTCACTACAATGAGCAGTTCTTC.

J is TRBJ2-7 and V is TRBV28, with 10 bases fitting TRBD1. Germline-derived CDR1 and CDR2 are MDHEN and SYDVKM. This CDR3 comprises 14 residues. V lost 5 bases to trimming and J lost 3 bases; unmatched junction nucleotides: 4. The CDR3 DNA is TGTGCCAGCAGTGAAGACAGGGGGCACTACGAGCAGTACTTC. Encoded protein: CASSEDRGHYEQYF.

The chain links TRBV4-2 to TRBJ2-1, with 15 bases identical to TRBD2. The CDR3 is made up of 15 amino acids. Germline assignment: CDR1 LGHNA and CDR2 YNFKEQ. V dropped 4 bases and J dropped 10; count of bases not matched to a gene: 5. CDR3 in amino acids: CASSPEGLAGGEQFF. CDR3 nucleotide sequence: TGTGCCAGCAGCCCAGAGGGACTAGCGGGGGGAGAGCAGTTCTTC.

A few counts support this clone. The chain carries TRBV3-1 (or the pseudogene TRBV3-2) and TRBJ2-7, with D perhaps matching TRBD2 (5 bases). Trimming left V 0 bases short and J 4 bases short, with 7 bases between. Germline lookup yields CDR1 LGHDT and CDR2 YNNKEL (reference sequence). The CDR3 loop spans 13 amino acids. The CDR3 nucleotides are TGTGCCAGCAGCCAAGAGGGAGTTTACGAGCAGTACTTC. Its protein product is CASSQEGVYEQYF.

This clone showed up just once. This chain links TRBV19 with TRBJ1-5, with TRBD1 matching over 9 bases. Germline CDR1 and CDR2: LNHDA and SQIVND (reference sequence). The CDR3 runs 14 residues. Germline trimming cut 6 bases from V and 3 bases from J; bases unmatched to any gene: 3. The CDR3 sequence is CASSGTGTNQPQHF. The DNA of the CDR3 is TGTGCCAGTAGCGGGACAGGGACCAATCAGCCCCAGCATTTT.

This clone was recorded once. The CDR3 DNA reads as TGTGCCAGTAGCGACAGGGAAGTCACCGGGGAGCTGTTTTTT. Translation: CASSDREVTGELFF. This chain links TRBV19 with TRBJ2-2; the match to TRBD1 covers 7 bases. Germline CDR1 and CDR2: LNHDA and SQIVND (reference sequence). The V segment lost 6 bases and the J segment 4 bases; nucleotides outside the gene matches: 5. This CDR3 is built from 14 residues.

This clone was recorded a few times. The chain couples TRBV6-1 to TRBJ2-7, with TRBD2 matching 13 bases. The CDR3 extends over 15 amino acids. Per germline, CDR1 MNHNS and CDR2 SASEGT. The ends lost 1 base at V and 6 bases at J; junction bases unmatched: 3. Written as DNA, the CDR3 is TGTGCCAGCAGTGAAGAACTAGCGGGAGGGAGCGAGCAGTACTTC. This encodes CASSEELAGGSEQYF.

This chain links TRBV19 with TRBJ2-2; 12 nucleotides agree with TRBD1. Per germline, CDR1 LNHDA and CDR2 SQIVND (reference sequence). V lost 8 bases and J lost 5; bases outside the gene matches: 12. The CDR3 totals 17 residues. CDR3 loop: CASDYAGQGAGTGELFF. CDR3 DNA sequence: TGTGCCAGTGACTACGCGGGACAGGGGGCAGGAACCGGGGAGCTGTTTTTT.

The genes are TRBV5-4 and TRBJ2-7, with TRBD1 as a possible D gene (6 bases). The CDR3 loop spans 12 amino acids. V was cut by 4 bases and J by 3 bases, with 8 bases left in between. Germline V gives CDR1 SGHNT, CDR2 YYREEE (reference sequence). The CDR3 is CASSRDIYEQYF. For the CDR3, the DNA is TGTGCCAGCAGCAGGGACATCTACGAGCAGTACTTC.

This clone was seen only once. The CDR3 DNA is TGTGCCAGTAGCCCGTTCGCCGGGACTACCGGGGAGCTGTTTTTT. Translating it yields CASSPFAGTTGELFF. This chain connects TRBV19 to TRBJ2-2; D perhaps matches TRBD2 (6 bases). CDR3 length: 15 residues. The germline V gene has CDR1 LNHDA and CDR2 SQIVND (reference sequence). V was trimmed by 6 bases and J by 5 bases, leaving 16 bases between them.

A remark on this clone: Other DNA variants within this sample encode the same CDR3. The rearrangement uses TRBV5-1 and TRBJ2-5; 11 bases agree with TRBD2. Per the germline V gene, CDR1 is SGHRS and CDR2 is YFSETQ. This CDR3 contains 15 residues. With V trimmed by 1 base and J by 1 base, 0 bases remained unmatched. CDR3: CASSLTSGGQETQYF. Here the CDR3 DNA reads TGCGCCAGCAGCTTGACTAGCGGGGGCCAAGAGACCCAGTACTTC.

The V and J genes are TRBV10-3 and TRBJ2-3; D might be TRBD2 (7 bases). The CDR3 extends over 14 amino acids. CDR1 is ENHRY, CDR2 SYGVKD, per germline. Deletions cut 0 bases from V and 8 bases from J, with 12 bases between. CDR3 protein: CAISESGGGSTQYF. In nucleotides, the CDR3 is TGTGCCATCAGTGAGTCGGGGGGCGGGAGTACGCAGTATTTT.

This rearrangement joins TRBV12-5 to TRBJ1-3; D unclear. CDR1 LGHNT and CDR2 FRNRAP come from the germline V gene. Trimming took off 4 bases at V and 4 bases at J, with 14 bases between the two ends. The CDR3 is made up of 15 amino acids. The CDR3 is CASGSTGGRGNTIYF. The CDR3 bases are TGTGCTAGTGGTTCGACCGGCGGGAGGGGAAACACCATATATTTT.

This rearrangement joins TRBV2 to TRBJ2-1, with 7 bases lining up with TRBD2. The CDR3 has 13 residues. Germline loops: CDR1 SNHLY, CDR2 FYNNEI. J gave up 9 bases and V 2 bases, and 4 bases lay outside the gene matches. The CDR3 sequence is CASSELWGGEQFF. CDR3 DNA sequence: TGTGCCAGCAGTGAACTCTGGGGGGGTGAGCAGTTCTTC.

V gene TRBV4-1 combines with J gene TRBJ2-7; 7 bases match TRBD1. Looked up from germline, CDR1 is MGHRA and CDR2 is YSYEKL. The CDR3 loop spans 16 amino acids. J lost 1 base, V lost 3 bases, and 9 bases had no gene match. CDR3 amino acids: CASSQLPGQWSYEQYF. CDR3 bases: TGCGCCAGCAGCCAGTTGCCGGGACAGTGGTCCTACGAGCAGTACTTC.

The chain links TRBV7-9 to TRBJ1-6; D remains ambiguous. Deletions cut 3 bases from V and 7 bases from J, with 19 bases between. The CDR3 is 17 amino acids. Germline lookup yields CDR1 SEHNR and CDR2 FQNEAQ (reference sequence). Written as DNA, the CDR3 is TGTGCCAGCAGCTTGACCCAGTTCGGAGCGGGGAATTCACCCCTCCACTTT. Residues: CASSLTQFGAGNSPLHF. The entire variable domain, with the rest obtained from reference TRBV7-9 and TRBJ1-6, is as follows: DTGVSQNPRHKITKRGQNVTFRCDPISEHNRLYWYRQTLGQGPEFLTYFQNEAQLEKSRLLSDRFSAERPKGSFSTLEIQRTEQGDSAMYLCASSLTQFGAGNSPLHFGNGTRLTVT.

The genes are TRBV7-9 and TRBJ2-2; D perhaps matches TRBD2 (6 bases). The CDR3 contains 18 residues. Trimming took 1 base from V and 7 from J, leaving 22 bases between them. Germline assignment: CDR1 SEHNR and CDR2 FQNEAQ (reference sequence). CDR3 protein: CASSLGTGTGVRVGELFF. The CDR3 bases are TGTGCCAGCAGCTTAGGAACCGGGACGGGGGTTCGCGTCGGGGAGCTGTTTTTT.

This clone was recorded a few times. This rearrangement joins TRBV28 to TRBJ1-6, with 9 positions matching TRBD1. The CDR3 runs to 17 residues. Trimming at V came to 2 bases and at J to 3 bases, leaving 5 bases not matched to a gene. Looked up from germline, CDR1 is MDHEN and CDR2 is SYDVKM. The CDR3 loop reads CASSLGTGGFYNSPLHF. The CDR3 bases are TGTGCCAGCAGTTTAGGCACAGGGGGCTTCTATAATTCACCCCTCCACTTT.

The rearrangement joins TRBV7-9 to TRBJ1-2; TRBD1 is a possible D gene (6 bases). With 5 bases removed from V and 5 bases from J, the gap between germline ends came to 12 bases. This CDR3 contains 13 residues. Looked up from germline, CDR1 is SEHNR and CDR2 is FQNEAQ (reference sequence). The CDR3 nucleotides read TGTGCCAGCAGCCCGTGGGGGCAGTATGGCTACACCTTC. Protein sequence: CASSPWGQYGYTF.